One and the same sample provided the 4 T cell receptor beta chains below, sequenced in a study of T cell responses to AZD1222 COVID-19 vaccine. The repertoire was sequenced with immunoSEQ multiplex PCR; TCRdb's copy has only in-frame clones and lacks some. The table records around 90,000 clones, approximately 86% of them present only once. The sequences come from peripheral blood, collected on day 0 of AZD1222 vaccination. Receptor source: an adult in good health.

The chain carries TRBV3-1 (or the pseudogene TRBV3-2) and TRBJ1-5, with D possibly TRBD1 on 5 matching bases. V dropped 4 bases and J dropped 1 base, with 8 bases sitting between them. Germline V gives CDR1 LGHDT, CDR2 YNNKEL (reference sequence). The CDR3 totals 14 residues. This chain's CDR3 is CASSPRDSNQPQHF. DNA of the CDR3: TGTGCCAGCAGCCCCCGGGACAGCAATCAGCCCCAGCATTTT.

The V call is TRBV27, the J call TRBJ1-3, with a tentative D call TRBD1 (6 bases). Germline CDR1 is MNHEY and CDR2 is SMNVEV (reference sequence). The CDR3 is 13 amino acids. V was clipped by 5 bases and J by 7 bases, with 12 bases between them. The CDR3 DNA is TGTGCCAGCAGTCCAAGGGGGGTTAACACCATATATTTT. This sequence encodes CASSPRGVNTIYF.

This clone was seen only a few times. The J gene is TRBJ2-3, the V gene TRBV15, with 8 bases matching TRBD1. Germline loops: CDR1 LNHNV, CDR2 YYDKDF (reference sequence). The CDR3 has 15 residues. Trimming took 5 bases from V and 0 from J; bases not matched to a gene: 4. The CDR3 DNA is TGTGCCACCAGCCGGACAGGGTTTAGCACAGATACGCAGTATTTT. This gives the protein CATSRTGFSTDTQYF.

This clone was found a few times. The rearrangement joins TRBV18 to TRBJ2-1, with 7 bases that match TRBD1. Trimming at V came to 3 bases and at J to 5 bases, leaving 7 bases not matched to a gene. CDR1 is KGHSH and CDR2 is LQKENI in the germline V gene. The CDR3 spans 15 residues. The CDR3 sequence: CASSPRVGTDNEQFF. The CDR3, as DNA: TGTGCCAGCTCACCGCGTGTGGGGACAGACAATGAGCAGTTCTTC.